This T cell receptor (beta chain) was identified during a study of Graves' ophthalmopathy and Graves' hyperthyroidism. The term stable hyperthyroidism indicated an absence of ophthalmopathy within 18 months of follow-up. Hyperthyroidism patients had new diagnoses, durations under 2 months, and ages of 18 to 65. None of the included patients had other autoimmune diseases, uncontrolled infections, pregnancy or lactation, as these led to exclusion. Clinical symptoms and serum thyroxine were used for diagnosis; TRAb, thyroid ultrasound and orbital computed tomography were also relied on. Amplification targeted the TCR beta CDR3 regions, with RNA transcripts as the source material. After a first-round RT-PCR with HTBI primers, a second-round multiplex PCR was run. TCRdb analysed the multiplex PCR reads with MiXCR anew, one entry per CDR3 protein. The repertoire holds approximately 410,000 distinct CDR3 sequences, approximately 15% seen once, with roughly 7% in the top ten.

The table lists this clonotype with many counts. With V trimmed by 6 bases and J by 3 bases, 8 bases remained unmatched. This CDR3 spans 16 amino acids. Material for sequencing was peripheral blood. The rearrangement joins TRBV12-3 or TRBV12-4 to TRBJ2-2; 9 positions agree with TRBD2. This sequence originates from a woman younger than 35 with stable Graves' hyperthyroidism. The CDR3 nucleotides read TGTGCCAGCAGAAGTAGCGGGGGAGTTTACACCGGGGAGCTGTTTTTT. This translates into CASRSSGGVYTGELFF.